The TCR beta chain described here comes from a study of T-cell reconstitution after alpha-beta-depleted transplantation in children. Preparation of the TCRbeta library used unique molecular identifiers. TCRdb called the PCR reads again in MiXCR, with one record for every CDR3 protein. The sample yields roughly 610,000 distinct CDR3 sequences, roughly 10% seen once. Sequenced material: PBMCs from the stem cell graft donor, taken from the stem cell graft. The TCR was taken from a human donor who donated a stem cell graft to a child with acute myeloid leukemia.

The CDR3 is CASSSGQPVETQYF. CDR3 nucleotide sequence: TGTGCCAGCAGTTCGGGACAGCCAGTGGAGACCCAGTACTTC. The rearrangement uses TRBV28 and TRBJ2-5, with TRBD1 matching 7 bases. CDR1 MDHEN and CDR2 SYDVKM come from the germline V gene. This CDR3 is built from 14 residues. Trimming removed 4 bases from V and 5 bases from J; junction bases left unmatched: 7. Based on the CDR3 plus reference TRBV28 and TRBJ2-5, the full variable domain is DVKVTQSSRYLVKRTGEKVFLECVQDMDHENMFWYRQDPGLGLRLIYFSYDVKMKEKGDIPEGYSVSREKKERFSLILESASTNQTSMYLCASSSGQPVETQYFGPGTRLLVL.